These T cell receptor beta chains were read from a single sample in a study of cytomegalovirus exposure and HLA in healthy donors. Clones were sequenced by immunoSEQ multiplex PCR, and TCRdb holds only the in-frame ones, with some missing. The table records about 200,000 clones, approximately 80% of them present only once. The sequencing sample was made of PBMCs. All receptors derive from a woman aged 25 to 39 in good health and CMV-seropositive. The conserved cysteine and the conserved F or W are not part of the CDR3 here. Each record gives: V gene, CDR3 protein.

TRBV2	AREQTGYT
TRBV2	ASSQQGVREKLF
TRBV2	ASSEWSLRNNEQF
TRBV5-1	ASSLEAGVEQY
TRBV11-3	ASSLSGTQNSGANVLT
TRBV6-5	ASRRTGETF
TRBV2	ASSLGGVPAKNIQY
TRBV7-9	ASSWDWRERTGELF
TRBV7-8	ASSPSEGGAGYT
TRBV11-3	ASSLDSSYEQY
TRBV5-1	ASSLGGRGNNYGYT
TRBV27	ASTPRGGEKLF
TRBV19	ASCGQFTEAF
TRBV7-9	ASSKMAANTGELF